This T cell receptor beta chain was sequenced for a study of blood T cell repertoires in COVID-19. Study in general: Acute-phase and convalescent COVID-19 samples originated in the United States, Italy and Spain. PBMCs, B-cell-depleted T cells, or T cells were the source of the cDNA or gDNA that made up the material.

Authors' data handling: How many nucleated cells were present was estimated from reference gene primer amplification. Profiling relied on immunoSEQ multiplex PCR, and the TCRdb table lists in-frame clones only, not all of them. V, J and clone size are those of that table, while D and trimming were read from the DNA. The sample lists 250,000 to 400,000 clones; roughly 91% were seen once. V dropped 7 bases and J dropped 5 bases, with 14 bases sitting between them. The CDR3 length is 13 residues. V and J are TRBV12-3 or TRBV12-4 and TRBJ1-1; D possibly corresponds to TRBD1 (5 bases). This receptor was obtained from a man aged 45-65 years with active or convalescent COVID-19. The sequenced sample consisted of peripheral blood. The CDR3 is CASTPQGWTEAFF. The CDR3 DNA is TGTGCCAGCACCCCCCAGGGATGGACTGAAGCTTTCTTT.